This T cell receptor beta chain was identified during a study of STAT5B mutations in CD4+ large granular lymphocyte leukemia. The method was immunoSEQ multiplex PCR; TCRdb's version includes in-frame clones alone and lacks a portion of them. This sample has 30,000 to 35,000 clones; 85% occur once, and the top ten carry 4.4%. Points from the study as a whole: Approximately 25% of private leukemic clonotypes occurred rarely in other patients' non-leukemic repertoires.

Regarding this clone: The target antigen is unknown.

This receptor was taken from a human donor in good health. The sample taken for sequencing was CD4+ T cells from blood buffy coats.

In nucleotides, the CDR3 is TGTGCCAGCAGTGAGGTCAATGCTAATGAAAAACTGTTTTTT. It translates to CASSEVNANEKLFF. The chain couples TRBV25-1 to TRBJ1-4; D is ambiguous. V lost 3 bases and J 3 bases, leaving 8 bases between the germline ends. Germline CDR1 and CDR2: MGHDK and SYGVNS. This CDR3 region has 14 residues.